This TCR beta chain stems from a study of blood T cell repertoires in COVID-19. Study in general: The United States, Italy and Spain were the sources of the acute and convalescent COVID-19 samples.

Assay: immunoSEQ multiplex PCR; the TCRdb copy retains only in-frame clones and omits some. This table holds a few hundred thousand clones, around 92% found once. The junction had 3 bases not matched to a gene; V was cut back by 10 bases and J by 3 bases. The germline CDR1 and CDR2 sequences are SGHTA and FQGNSA. The CDR3 is 12 residues long. Ages ranged from about 18 to 89 years, with residence in 24 US areas. This chain joins TRBV7-2 and TRBJ2-5; 9 bases line up with TRBD1. This receptor was obtained from a woman aged 45 to 65 who had been exposed to COVID-19. The material sequenced was PBMCs or T cells enriched from blood (not recorded which). CDR3 coding DNA: TGTGCCACCAGACAGGGGGAAGAGACCCAGTACTTC. Protein product: CATRQGEETQYF.